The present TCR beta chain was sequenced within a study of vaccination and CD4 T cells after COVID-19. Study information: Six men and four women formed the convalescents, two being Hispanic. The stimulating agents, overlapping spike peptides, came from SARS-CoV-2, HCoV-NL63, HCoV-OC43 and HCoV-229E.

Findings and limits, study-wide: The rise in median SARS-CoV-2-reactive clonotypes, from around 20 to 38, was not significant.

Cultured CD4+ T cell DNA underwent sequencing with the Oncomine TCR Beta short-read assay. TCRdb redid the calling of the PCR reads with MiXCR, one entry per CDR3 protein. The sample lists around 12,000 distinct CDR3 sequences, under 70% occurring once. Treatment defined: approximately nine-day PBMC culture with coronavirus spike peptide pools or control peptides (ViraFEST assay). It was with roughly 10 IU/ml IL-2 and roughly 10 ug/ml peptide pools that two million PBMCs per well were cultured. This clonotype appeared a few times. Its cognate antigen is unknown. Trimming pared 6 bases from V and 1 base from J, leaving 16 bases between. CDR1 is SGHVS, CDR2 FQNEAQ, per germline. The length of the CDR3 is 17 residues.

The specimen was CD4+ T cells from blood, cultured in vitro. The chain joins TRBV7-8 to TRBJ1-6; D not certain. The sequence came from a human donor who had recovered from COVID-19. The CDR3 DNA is TGTGCCAGCAGGCCTTTGTGGACGGAGTCCTATAATTCACCCCTCCACTTT. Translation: CASRPLWTESYNSPLHF. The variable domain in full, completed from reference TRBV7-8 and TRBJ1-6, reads GAGVSQSPRYKVAKRGQDVALRCDPISGHVSLFWYQQALGQGPEFLTYFQNEAQLDKSGLPSDRFFAERPEGSVSTLKIQRTQQEDSAVYLCASRPLWTESYNSPLHFGNGTRLTVT.